The clone carrying this T cell receptor (beta chain) was detected a few times. Its cognate antigen is unknown. These data originate in a study of shared clonotypes between healthy human individuals. Study results and limitations: Represented diversity, genetic and exposure-history alike, was limited by few donors.

Per the original data handling: ImmunoSEQ only sent back junction sequences with no quality scores, so filtering was done differently. Sequencing used immunoSEQ multiplex PCR; TCRdb keeps in-frame clones, though not all of them. V, J and clone size derive from that table, while D and trimming were established from the DNA sequence. The table shows about 480,000 clones, with about 80% occurring only once. Sequenced input: PBMCs. This clonotype was sampled from a woman between 40 and 55 years old in good health. Some clones in this sample may be carry-over from other donors' samples.

This CDR3 reads CASRTGLAGADTQYF. The DNA of the CDR3 is TGCGCCAGCAGAACGGGACTAGCGGGAGCAGATACGCAGTATTTT. The gene calls are TRBV5-1 and TRBJ2-3, with 14 bases fitting TRBD2. After removal of 5 bases from V and 4 bases from J, the junction contained 3 bases not matched to a gene. The CDR3 loop spans 15 amino acids. CDR1 and CDR2 from the germline V gene are SGHRS and YFSETQ.